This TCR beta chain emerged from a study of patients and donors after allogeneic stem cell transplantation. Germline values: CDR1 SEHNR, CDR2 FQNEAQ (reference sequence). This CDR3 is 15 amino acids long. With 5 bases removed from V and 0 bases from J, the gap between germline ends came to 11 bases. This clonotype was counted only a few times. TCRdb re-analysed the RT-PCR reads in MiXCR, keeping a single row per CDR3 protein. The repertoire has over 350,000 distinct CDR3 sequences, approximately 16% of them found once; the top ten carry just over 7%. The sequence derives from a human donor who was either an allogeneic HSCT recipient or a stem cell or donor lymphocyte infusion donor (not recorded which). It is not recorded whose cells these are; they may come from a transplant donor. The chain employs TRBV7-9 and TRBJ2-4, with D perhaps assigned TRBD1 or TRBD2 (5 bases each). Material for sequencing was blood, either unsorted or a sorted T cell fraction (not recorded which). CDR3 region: CASSKDGGAKNIQYF. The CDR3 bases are TGTGCCAGCAGCAAAGATGGGGGAGCCAAAAACATTCAGTACTTC.